This entry lists 22 T cell receptor beta chains sequenced from one sample in a study of cytomegalovirus exposure and HLA in healthy donors. Repertoires were generated with immunoSEQ multiplex PCR, while TCRdb's copy carries only in-frame clones and drops some. This repertoire shows 300,000 to 400,000 clones, 70% to 90% found once; its top ten account for about 0.96%. Sequencing used PBMCs. The receptor source for this set is a man between 25 and 39 years old in good health and CMV-seronegative.

CDR3 sequence reads: CASSGSGAYEQYF. DNA of the CDR3: TGTGCCAGCAGCGGTAGCGGGGCGTACGAGCAGTACTTC. This chain uses TRBV7-8 with TRBJ2-7, with TRBD2 matching 8 bases. This CDR3 spans 13 amino acids. The germline gives CDR1 SGHVS, CDR2 FQNEAQ. The J segment lost 4 bases and the V segment lost 5 bases, leaving 4 bases of the junction unmatched.

In its sample, this clone was seen once. The genes are TRBV6-6 and TRBJ1-2, with 8 bases fitting TRBD1. CDR1 is MNHNY and CDR2 is SVGAGI in the germline V gene (reference sequence). The V segment lost 2 bases and the J segment 3 bases; nucleotides outside the gene matches: 8. The CDR3 length is 16 residues. CDR3 sequence: CASSYPQGARDYGYTF. In DNA form, the CDR3 reads TGTGCCAGCAGTTACCCGCAGGGGGCGCGGGACTATGGCTACACCTTC.

The J gene is TRBJ2-5, the V gene TRBV29-1; TRBD1 aligns across 8 bases. The CDR3 loop spans 13 amino acids. Germline CDR1 is SQVTM and CDR2 is ANQGSEA. V gave up 7 bases and J gave up 4 bases; unmatched junction bases: 8. CDR3 sequence (DNA): TGCAGCGCCAACAGACAGGGGCCAGAGACCCAGTACTTC. Encoded protein: CSANRQGPETQYF.

The J gene is TRBJ1-1, the V gene TRBV18; no definite D call. CDR3 size: 13 residues. The germline V gene encodes CDR1 KGHSH and CDR2 LQKENI. V lost 4 bases and J lost 3, with 9 bases in between. The CDR3 DNA is TGTGCCAGCTCACGAAGCGGTTACACTGAAGCTTTCTTT. Translating it yields CASSRSGYTEAFF.

In the case of this clone: The sample contains more than one DNA sequence encoding this CDR3. The chain couples TRBV9 to TRBJ1-1; the D is unclear. Trimming cost V 0 bases and J 2 bases, with 5 bases left between them. The V gene's germline CDR1 is SGDLS and CDR2 YYNGEE. The CDR3 is made up of 13 amino acids. The CDR3 sequence is CASSVDLNTEAFF. DNA for the CDR3: TGTGCCAGCAGCGTAGATCTAAACACTGAAGCTTTCTTT.

Turning to this clone: This sample also contains other DNA sequences that code for the same CDR3. V usage is TRBV18 and J usage is TRBJ2-7; 8 nucleotides line up with TRBD1. The junction had 2 bases not matched to a gene; V was cut back by 3 bases and J by 1 base. The CDR3 is 14 residues long. Looked up from germline, CDR1 is KGHSH and CDR2 is LQKENI. CDR3 residues: CASSPGTGSYEQYF. In DNA form, the CDR3 reads TGTGCCAGCTCACCCGGGACAGGTTCCTACGAGCAGTACTTC.

The rearrangement joins TRBV4-1 to TRBJ1-2, with D maybe TRBD1 (5 bases). The CDR3 consists of 15 residues. Germline CDR1 reads MGHRA; CDR2 reads YSYEKL. V gave up 4 bases and J gave up 4 bases, with 16 bases separating them. CDR3 sequence reads: CASSPSRQPIYGYTF. CDR3 coding DNA: TGCGCCAGCAGCCCTTCACGACAGCCGATCTATGGCTACACCTTC.

J is TRBJ2-1 and V is TRBV5-1; 8 nucleotides agree with TRBD1. V gave up 3 bases and J gave up 5 bases; unmatched junction bases: 4. Germline-derived CDR1 and CDR2 are SGHRS and YFSETQ. The length of the CDR3 is 14 residues. Here the CDR3 reads CASSSGTGNNEQFF. CDR3 sequence (DNA): TGCGCCAGCAGCTCCGGGACAGGTAACAATGAGCAGTTCTTC.

The chain combines TRBV4-1 with TRBJ1-1; D gene unclear. V was pared by 0 bases and J by 8 bases, with 10 bases between. CDR3 size: 13 residues. Looked up from germline, CDR1 is MGHRA and CDR2 is YSYEKL. The CDR3 spells CASSQDVEGEAFF. CDR3 DNA sequence: TGCGCCAGCAGCCAAGACGTGGAGGGCGAAGCTTTCTTT.

This chain uses TRBV7-2 with TRBJ1-2, with 9 bases identical to TRBD1. CDR3 size: 17 residues. V lost 2 bases to trimming and J lost 6 bases; unmatched junction nucleotides: 13. Germline CDR1 and CDR2: SGHTA and FQGNSA. Here the CDR3 reads CASSLPPLTGGNNGYTF. For the CDR3, the DNA is TGTGCCAGCAGCTTACCCCCGCTGACAGGGGGAAATAATGGCTACACCTTC. Filled out from reference TRBV7-2 and TRBJ1-2, the complete variable domain reads GAGVSQSPSNKVTEKGKDVELRCDPISGHTALYWYRQSLGQGLEFLIYFQGNSAPDKSGLPSDRFSAERTGGSVSTLTIQRTQQEDSAVYLCASSLPPLTGGNNGYTFGSGTRLTVV.

V and J are TRBV4-1 and TRBJ2-7; the D gene is possibly TRBD1 (6 bases). V was pared by 0 bases and J by 2 bases, with 14 bases between. Germline CDR1 and CDR2: MGHRA and YSYEKL. The CDR3 spans 16 residues. The CDR3 nucleotides are TGCGCCAGCAGCCAAGATTGGCAGGGGCCTACCTACGAGCAGTACTTC. The encoded protein is CASSQDWQGPTYEQYF.

This rearrangement joins TRBV2 to TRBJ2-1; 8 bases are a match to TRBD1. V dropped 4 bases and J dropped 4; count of bases not matched to a gene: 6. The CDR3 is made up of 15 amino acids. The germline V gene has CDR1 SNHLY and CDR2 FYNNEI. CDR3: CASSGSQGVYNEQFF. In DNA form, the CDR3 reads TGTGCCAGCAGTGGTTCACAGGGGGTTTACAATGAGCAGTTCTTC.

This clone was seen once. The V and J genes are TRBV15 and TRBJ2-1; D is perhaps TRBD1 (6 bases). V was trimmed by 2 bases and J by 5 bases, leaving 10 bases between them. Germline-derived CDR1 and CDR2 are LNHNV and YYDKDF (reference sequence). This CDR3 spans 14 amino acids. This chain's CDR3 is CATSRQGSNNEQFF. The CDR3 DNA follows: TGTGCCACCAGCAGACAGGGGTCGAACAATGAGCAGTTCTTC.

The chain uses TRBV11-2 and TRBJ2-3; the match to TRBD1 covers 7 bases. This CDR3 spans 15 amino acids. Germline lookup yields CDR1 SGHAT and CDR2 FQNNGV. J lost 2 bases, V lost 1 base, and 3 bases had no gene match. CDR3: CASSLVGQYTDTQYF. The DNA for the CDR3 is TGTGCCAGCAGCTTAGTGGGACAGTACACAGATACGCAGTATTTT.

The chain employs TRBV5-1 and TRBJ1-2; TRBD1 might be the D (6 bases). CDR3 size: 15 residues. The V end lost 2 bases, the J end lost 4 bases, and 15 bases lay between the germline ends. Per germline, CDR1 SGHRS and CDR2 YFSETQ. The CDR3 DNA reads TGCGCCAGCAGCTTTCGGGCAGGGGAAGGCTATGGCTACACCTTC. Its translation is CASSFRAGEGYGYTF.

This chain connects TRBV18 to TRBJ2-7, with a weak D call TRBD1 (6 bases). The germline CDR1 and CDR2 sequences are KGHSH and LQKENI. The CDR3 totals 13 residues. V dropped 4 bases and J dropped 2 bases, with 9 bases sitting between them. The CDR3 is CASSLQGTYEQYF. The DNA for the CDR3 is TGTGCCAGCTCACTTCAGGGGACCTACGAGCAGTACTTC.

This clone was picked up one time. The rearrangement uses TRBV2 and TRBJ2-1; D is perhaps TRBD2 (6 bases). CDR1 SNHLY and CDR2 FYNNEI come from the germline V gene. This CDR3 region has 17 residues. Trimming took off 6 bases at V and 3 bases at J, with 21 bases between the two ends. The CDR3 DNA reads as TGTGCCAGCAGAGGACCCGGGGGAACGATCGGCTACAATGAGCAGTTCTTC. Protein: CASRGPGGTIGYNEQFF.

This clone was counted a single time. The chain links TRBV15 to TRBJ1-2; 11 nucleotides agree with TRBD1. V lost 4 bases and J lost 5; bases outside the gene matches: 6. The CDR3 has 15 residues. Germline V gives CDR1 LNHNV, CDR2 YYDKDF (reference sequence). The CDR3 loop reads CATSTGQGAGYGYTF. CDR3 coding DNA: TGTGCCACCAGCACAGGACAGGGGGCGGGATATGGCTACACCTTC.

This chain's CDR3 is CASSLLGTGYTDTQYF. The CDR3, as DNA: TGTGCCAGCAGCTTACTCGGGACAGGGTACACAGATACGCAGTATTTT. V usage is TRBV13 and J usage is TRBJ2-3, with 9 bases that match TRBD1. Germline CDR1 and CDR2: PRHDT and FYEKMQ (reference sequence). V trimming: 2 bases; J trimming: 2 bases; junction bases outside the gene matches: 5. CDR3 length: 16 amino acids.

The chain couples TRBV6-4 to TRBJ2-3, with D possibly being TRBD2 (7 bases). The CDR3 spans 14 residues. Trimming left V 3 bases short and J 9 bases short, with 16 bases between. Per germline, CDR1 MRHNA and CDR2 SNTAGT. In DNA, the CDR3 is TGTGCCAGCAGTGAAGGAGGGGGGGCGGAAACGCAGTATTTT. Encoded protein: CASSEGGGAETQYF.

The gene calls are TRBV2 and TRBJ2-3, with TRBD1 matching over 7 bases. The V segment lost 6 bases and the J segment 6 bases; nucleotides outside the gene matches: 12. The germline CDR1 and CDR2 sequences are SNHLY and FYNNEI. The CDR3 covers 15 residues. CDR3 sequence reads: CASRPDRVRGDTQYF. DNA for the CDR3: TGTGCCAGCAGACCAGACAGGGTACGTGGTGATACGCAGTATTTT.

The chain links TRBV19 to TRBJ2-7; 11 bases fit TRBD1. The CDR3 extends over 15 amino acids. The ends lost 3 bases at V and 2 bases at J; junction bases unmatched: 3. Germline CDR1 and CDR2: LNHDA and SQIVND (reference sequence). The CDR3 sequence: CASSMPGQGAYEQYF. Written as DNA, the CDR3 is TGTGCCAGTAGTATGCCGGGACAGGGGGCCTACGAGCAGTACTTC.